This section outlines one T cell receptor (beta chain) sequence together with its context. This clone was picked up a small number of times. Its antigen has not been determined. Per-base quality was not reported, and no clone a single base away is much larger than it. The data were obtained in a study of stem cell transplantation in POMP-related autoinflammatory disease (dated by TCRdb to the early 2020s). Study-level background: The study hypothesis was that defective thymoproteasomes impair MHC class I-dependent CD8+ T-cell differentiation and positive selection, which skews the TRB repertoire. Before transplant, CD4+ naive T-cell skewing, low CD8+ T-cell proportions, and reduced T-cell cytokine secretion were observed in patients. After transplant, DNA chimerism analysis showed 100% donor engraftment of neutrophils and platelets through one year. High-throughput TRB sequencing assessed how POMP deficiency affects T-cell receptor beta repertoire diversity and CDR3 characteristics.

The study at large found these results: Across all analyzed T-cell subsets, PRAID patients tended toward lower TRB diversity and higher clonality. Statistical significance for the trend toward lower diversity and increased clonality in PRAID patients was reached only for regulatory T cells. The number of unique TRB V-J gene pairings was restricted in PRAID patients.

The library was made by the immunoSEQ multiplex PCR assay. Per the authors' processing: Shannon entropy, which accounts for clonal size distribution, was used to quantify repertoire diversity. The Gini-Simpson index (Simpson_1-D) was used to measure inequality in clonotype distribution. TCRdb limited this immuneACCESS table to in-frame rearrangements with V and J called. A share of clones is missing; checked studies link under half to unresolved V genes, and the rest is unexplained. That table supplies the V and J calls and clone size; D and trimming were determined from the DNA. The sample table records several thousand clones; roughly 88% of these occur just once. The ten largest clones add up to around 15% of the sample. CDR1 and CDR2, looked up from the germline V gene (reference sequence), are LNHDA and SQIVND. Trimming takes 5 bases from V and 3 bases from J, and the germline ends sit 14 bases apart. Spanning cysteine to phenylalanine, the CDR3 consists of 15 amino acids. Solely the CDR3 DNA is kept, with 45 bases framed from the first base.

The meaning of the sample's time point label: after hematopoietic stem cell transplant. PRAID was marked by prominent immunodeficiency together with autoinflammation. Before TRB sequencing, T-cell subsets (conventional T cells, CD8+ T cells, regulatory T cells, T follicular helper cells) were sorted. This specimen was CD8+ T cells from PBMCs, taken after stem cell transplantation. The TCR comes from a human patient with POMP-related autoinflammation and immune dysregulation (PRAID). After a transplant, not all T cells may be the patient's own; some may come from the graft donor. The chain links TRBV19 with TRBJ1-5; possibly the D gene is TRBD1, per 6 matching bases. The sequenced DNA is TGTGCCAGTAGTTTGGCGACAGGTTACAATCAGCCCCAGCATTTT. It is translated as CASSLATGYNQPQHF.